The 26 T cell receptor beta chains below all came from one sample that was sequenced in a study of blood T cell repertoires in COVID-19. Sequenced by immunoSEQ multiplex PCR; TCRdb stores in-frame clones only, minus some. The table includes approximately 60,000 clones, about 80% detected once. Specimen: peripheral blood. Receptors originate from an elderly woman with acute or convalescent COVID-19.

The chain has TRBV7-9 and TRBJ2-1; D not resolved. The CDR3 consists of 15 residues. With 1 base removed from V and 4 bases from J, the gap between germline ends came to 11 bases. CDR1 and CDR2 from the germline V gene are SEHNR and FQNEAQ (reference sequence). CDR3 protein: CASSLGQTPYNEQFF. The DNA for the CDR3 is TGTGCCAGCAGCTTAGGACAAACCCCTTACAATGAGCAGTTCTTC.

The chain joins TRBV21-1 to TRBJ2-1; TRBD2, the table's D call, lacks a check against the DNA. TRBV21-1 is a pseudogene locus. The CDR3 is 15 amino acids. This chain's CDR3 is CASSKAGGSYNEQFF. The CDR3 DNA follows: TGTGCCAGCAGCAAAGCCGGGGGCTCCTACAATGAGCAGTTCTTC.

This chain uses TRBV5-1 with TRBJ2-1, with D perhaps TRBD1 (6 bases). Trimming cost V 0 bases and J 3 bases, with 16 bases left between them. The CDR3 totals 17 residues. The V gene's germline CDR1 is SGHRS and CDR2 YFSETQ. CDR3 loop: CASSLDWTADFYNEQFF. CDR3 coding DNA: TGCGCCAGCAGCTTGGACTGGACAGCGGATTTCTACAATGAGCAGTTCTTC.

This sequence joins TRBV10-3 and TRBJ2-7; 14 bases map to TRBD2. The CDR3 is made up of 14 amino acids. V was clipped by 10 bases and J by 4 bases; unmatched bases: 6. CDR1 is ENHRY and CDR2 is SYGVKD in the germline V gene. CDR3 sequence (DNA): TGTGCCACCCAGACTAGCGGGGGGGGATACGAGCAGTACTTC. The encoded protein is CATQTSGGGYEQYF.

This chain links TRBV28 with TRBJ1-2; 9 bases fit TRBD1. V lost 3 bases, J lost 9 bases, and 8 bases stayed unmatched. Per the germline V gene, CDR1 is MDHEN and CDR2 is SYDVKM. The length of the CDR3 is 14 residues. CDR3 loop: CASSLITGGLSYTF. CDR3 bases: TGTGCCAGCAGTTTGATTACAGGGGGCCTGAGCTACACCTTC.

This rearrangement joins TRBV7-2 to TRBJ1-4; TRBD1 is a possible D gene (5 bases). The CDR3 is 16 residues long. The V and J ends lost 5 bases and 8 bases respectively, with 21 bases between them. Germline CDR1 is SGHTA and CDR2 is FQGNSA. The CDR3 reads CASSLSRPGIGEKLFF. In DNA, the CDR3 is TGTGCCAGCAGCCTTAGTCGACCAGGGATTGGAGAAAAACTGTTTTTT. The complete variable domain, with remaining parts taken from reference TRBV7-2 and TRBJ1-4, reads GAGVSQSPSNKVTEKGKDVELRCDPISGHTALYWYRQSLGQGLEFLIYFQGNSAPDKSGLPSDRFSAERTGGSVSTLTIQRTQQEDSAVYLCASSLSRPGIGEKLFFGSGTQLSVL.

The chain links TRBV5-4 to TRBJ1-6; a possible D gene is TRBD1 (6 bases). CDR3 length: 15 residues. Trimming removed 5 bases from V and 6 bases from J, with 15 bases in between. The germline V gene has CDR1 SGHNT and CDR2 YYREEE (reference sequence). DNA for the CDR3: TGTGCCAGCAGTCCAATCAGGGGAAGTAATTCACCCCTCCACTTT. Protein: CASSPIRGSNSPLHF.

This clone was seen only once. The chain's CDR3 is CASRVRGGQETQYF. For the CDR3, the DNA is TGTGCCAGCCGAGTTCGCGGGGGGCAAGAGACCCAGTACTTC. The V gene is TRBV27, the J gene TRBJ2-5; 8 bases are a match to TRBD2. The CDR3 is 14 amino acids. CDR1 is MNHEY, CDR2 SMNVEV, per germline (reference sequence). Unmatched junction bases numbered 7, after V lost 8 bases and J lost 2 bases.

The chain uses TRBV29-1 and TRBJ1-4, with a possible D match to TRBD1 (6 bases). Germline loops: CDR1 SQVTM, CDR2 ANQGSEA. V was shortened by 6 bases and J by 8 bases, with 16 bases between the two germline ends. This CDR3 comprises 13 residues. The CDR3 DNA is TGCAGCGTCGAACAGGGTCTCGGAGAAAAACTGTTTTTT. Amino acids: CSVEQGLGEKLFF.

V is TRBV7-2 and J is TRBJ2-1, with D unclear. The CDR3 extends over 16 amino acids. Germline V gene data show CDR1 as SGHTA and CDR2 as FQGNSA. The V end lost 5 bases, the J end lost 0 bases, and 14 bases lay between the germline ends. The CDR3 nucleotides are TGTGCCAGCAGCCTTAGCCGCATTAGCTCCTACAATGAGCAGTTCTTC. This sequence encodes CASSLSRISSYNEQFF.

J is TRBJ1-3 and V is TRBV7-2; no reliable D call. The germline V gene encodes CDR1 SGHTA and CDR2 FQGNSA. Trimming shortened V by 6 bases and J by 2 bases, and 11 bases separated the two germline ends. This CDR3 has 14 amino acids. CDR3 sequence (DNA): TGTGCCAGCAGTCCTACAGAAACTGGAAACACCATATATTTT. It encodes CASSPTETGNTIYF.

The chain uses TRBV30 and TRBJ2-5, with TRBD2 identical over 10 bases. V lost 4 bases and J lost 5; bases outside the gene matches: 7. The CDR3 sequence is 14 residues long. From germline, CDR1 is GTSNPN and CDR2 SVGIG (reference sequence). CDR3 sequence reads: CAWTSGGLRETQYF. In nucleotides, the CDR3 is TGTGCCTGGACTAGCGGGGGCCTCCGGGAGACCCAGTACTTC. Full variable domain (missing parts from reference TRBV30 and TRBJ2-5): SQTIHQWPATLVQPVGSPLSLECTVEGTSNPNLYWYRQAAGRGLQLLFYSVGIGQISSEVPQNLSASRPQDRQFILSSKKLLLSDSGFYLCAWTSGGLRETQYFGPGTRLLVL.

This clone turned up a few times. V and J are TRBV6-5 and TRBJ1-2, with 7 nucleotides matching TRBD1. CDR3 size: 15 residues. J lost 7 bases, V lost 7 bases, and 15 bases had no gene match. Germline V lookup: CDR1 MNHEY, CDR2 SVGAGI. The CDR3 spells CASTTSWGDRGGYTF. CDR3 sequence (DNA): TGTGCCAGCACCACTTCCTGGGGGGACAGAGGTGGCTACACCTTC.

This clone has just a few counts. The chain is built from TRBV24-1 and TRBJ2-2; D is perhaps TRBD2 (6 bases). CDR3 length: 15 amino acids. Germline V CDR1 and CDR2: KGHDR, SFDVKD. V was trimmed by 3 bases and J by 4 bases, leaving 11 bases between them. The CDR3 reads CATSDGGALTGELFF. In DNA form, the CDR3 reads TGTGCCACCAGTGATGGAGGGGCCCTCACCGGGGAGCTGTTTTTT.

The CDR3 coding sequence is TGCGCCAGCAGCTTTCTTCCCTCGACAGAGACAAGGACAGAAGCCAAAAACATTCAGTACTTC. Translated: CASSFLPSTETRTEAKNIQYF. The rearrangement uses TRBV5-1 and TRBJ2-4; TRBD1 is a possible D gene (6 bases). Per germline, CDR1 SGHRS and CDR2 YFSETQ. Trimming pared 2 bases from V and 0 bases from J, leaving 27 bases between. This CDR3 region has 21 residues. The full variable domain, completed using reference TRBV5-1 and TRBJ2-4, is KAGVTQTPRYLIKTRGQQVTLSCSPISGHRSVSWYQQTPGQGLQFLFEYFSETQRNKGNFPGRFSGRQFSNSRSEMNVSTLELGDSALYLCASSFLPSTETRTEAKNIQYFGAGTRLSVL.

V gene TRBV9 combines with J gene TRBJ1-1, with 7 bases that match TRBD1. Germline CDR1 and CDR2: SGDLS and YYNGEE. With V trimmed by 0 bases and J by 3 bases, 5 bases remained unmatched. This CDR3 is 15 amino acids long. CDR3 coding DNA: TGTGCCAGCAGCGTAGTCGGTCAGGGGGACACTGAAGCTTTCTTT. Encoded protein: CASSVVGQGDTEAFF.

This chain links TRBV10-1 with TRBJ1-3; 7 bases are a match to TRBD1. This CDR3 is 13 amino acids long. Germline trimming cut 6 bases from V and 10 bases from J; bases unmatched to any gene: 9. CDR1 is WNHNN and CDR2 is SYGVQD in the germline V gene (reference sequence). Written as DNA, the CDR3 is TGCGCCAGCAGAACGGGACAGAGCTTAACCATATATTTT. This encodes CASRTGQSLTIYF.

V usage is TRBV7-9 and J usage is TRBJ2-1, with D tentatively TRBD2 (6 bases). V was clipped by 8 bases and J by 6 bases, with 8 bases between them. Germline assignment: CDR1 SEHNR and CDR2 FQNEAQ (reference sequence). The CDR3 extends over 11 amino acids. CDR3 nucleotide sequence: TGTGCCAGCCCCGGGGGCAATGAGCAGTTCTTC. It encodes CASPGGNEQFF.

In this sample, this clone turned up a few times. V gene TRBV7-9 combines with J gene TRBJ1-4; perhaps TRBD1 as D (5 bases). Trimming removed 5 bases from V and 7 bases from J, with 17 bases in between. Germline CDR1 and CDR2: SEHNR and FQNEAQ (reference sequence). The CDR3 length is 15 residues. This CDR3 is CASSREWAGGEKLFF. DNA of the CDR3: TGTGCCAGCAGCCGCGAGTGGGCGGGGGGTGAAAAACTGTTTTTT.

J is TRBJ1-2 and V is TRBV7-8; TRBD1 might be the D (5 bases). Trimming shortened V by 0 bases and J by 8 bases, and 13 bases separated the two germline ends. From germline, CDR1 is SGHVS and CDR2 FQNEAQ. This CDR3 is 14 amino acids long. The CDR3 sequence: CASSLAPRVEGYTF. The CDR3 nucleotides read TGTGCCAGCAGCTTAGCGCCCAGGGTAGAAGGCTACACCTTC. The entire variable domain, with the rest obtained from reference TRBV7-8 and TRBJ1-2, is as follows: GAGVSQSPRYKVAKRGQDVALRCDPISGHVSLFWYQQALGQGPEFLTYFQNEAQLDKSGLPSDRFFAERPEGSVSTLKIQRTQQEDSAVYLCASSLAPRVEGYTFGSGTRLTVV.

The V and J genes are TRBV21-1 and TRBJ2-7; the tabulated D call, TRBD1, remains unverified against the DNA. TRBV21-1 is reported as a pseudogene. The CDR3 extends over 13 amino acids. DNA of the CDR3: TGTGCCAGCAGCACCTCACAGGGCTACGAGCAGTACTTC. Amino acids: CASSTSQGYEQYF.

The chain joins TRBV7-9 to TRBJ2-7; tentatively, D is TRBD2 (5 bases). The CDR3 is 14 residues long. V was cut by 5 bases and J by 3 bases, with 14 bases left in between. Germline lookup yields CDR1 SEHNR and CDR2 FQNEAQ (reference sequence). CDR3 protein: CASSEGQRVYEQYF. CDR3 DNA sequence: TGTGCCAGCAGCGAGGGCCAAAGGGTCTACGAGCAGTACTTC.

This clone was detected once. This chain joins TRBV5-6 and TRBJ2-5; 7 bases are shared with TRBD2. J gave up 7 bases and V 4 bases, and 13 bases lay outside the gene matches. Germline V CDR1 and CDR2: SGHDT, YYEEEE. The CDR3 has 15 amino acids. The CDR3 here is CASSLLSSGPRTQYF. CDR3 in DNA: TGTGCCAGCAGCCTTCTCTCTAGCGGACCTAGGACCCAGTACTTC.

CDR3 sequence reads: CASSKSACWYEQFF. As DNA, the CDR3 is TGTGCCAGCAGCAAAAGTGCGTGTTGGTATGAGCAGTTCTTC. The chain carries TRBV21-1 and TRBJ2-1; the D segment call TRBD2 is taken from the table without a DNA check. TRBV21-1 is marked as a pseudogene. The CDR3 length is 14 residues.

CDR3 loop: CASSLTGMNTEAFF. The CDR3 DNA sequence: TGTGCCAGTAGTTTGACAGGGATGAACACTGAAGCTTTCTTT. The rearrangement joins TRBV19 to TRBJ1-1; 7 bases match TRBD1. The V gene's germline CDR1 is LNHDA and CDR2 SQIVND (reference sequence). The J segment lost 0 bases and the V segment lost 5 bases, leaving 3 bases of the junction unmatched. The CDR3 is made up of 14 amino acids.

The chain couples TRBV5-1 to TRBJ1-2; 9 positions match TRBD1. V lost 5 bases to trimming and J lost 0 bases; unmatched junction nucleotides: 5. The germline V gene has CDR1 SGHRS and CDR2 YFSETQ. The CDR3 sequence is 15 residues long. Here the CDR3 reads CASRTGTGTNYGYTF. CDR3 in DNA: TGCGCCAGCAGGACCGGGACAGGGACTAACTATGGCTACACCTTC.